This TCR beta chain was retrieved from a study of shared clonotypes between healthy human individuals. Study context: CD4 naive and CD4 memory each took three plates per donor, while CD8 naive took two and CD8 memory one. Regarding the study as a whole: Approximately 5% was the fraction of naive CD4 clonotypes found shared across a handful of donors. Depth was large, yet rarefaction showed that sorted-subset sequencing was incomplete.

Germline V gene sequence: CDR1 SSHAT, CDR2 FNYEAQ (reference sequence). This CDR3 region has 17 residues. The protocol was immunoSEQ multiplex PCR, while the TCRdb copy is restricted to in-frame clones and leaves out a portion. The top ten clones hold approximately 0.3% of a sample with roughly 600,000 clones, roughly 98% of them seen once. CD45RO-negative, CCR7-selected cells formed the naive CD8 fraction, which excluded terminally differentiated effector memory CD45RA+ cells. There were only Caucasian adults among the donors, and all lived in Nashville, Tennessee. Note on this clone: Its cognate antigen is unknown. Germline and junction disagree at one end, which may indicate a read error.

The sequence derives from a man aged 30 to 45 in good health. Source material: naive CD8+ T cells sorted from blood. This chain joins TRBV7-7 and TRBJ2-3, with 8 bases fitting TRBD2. CDR3 DNA sequence: TGTGCTAGCAGCTTAGGGGGAGCGGGAGTCAAGTCAGATACGCAGTATTTT. It codes for CASSLGGAGVKSDTQYF.